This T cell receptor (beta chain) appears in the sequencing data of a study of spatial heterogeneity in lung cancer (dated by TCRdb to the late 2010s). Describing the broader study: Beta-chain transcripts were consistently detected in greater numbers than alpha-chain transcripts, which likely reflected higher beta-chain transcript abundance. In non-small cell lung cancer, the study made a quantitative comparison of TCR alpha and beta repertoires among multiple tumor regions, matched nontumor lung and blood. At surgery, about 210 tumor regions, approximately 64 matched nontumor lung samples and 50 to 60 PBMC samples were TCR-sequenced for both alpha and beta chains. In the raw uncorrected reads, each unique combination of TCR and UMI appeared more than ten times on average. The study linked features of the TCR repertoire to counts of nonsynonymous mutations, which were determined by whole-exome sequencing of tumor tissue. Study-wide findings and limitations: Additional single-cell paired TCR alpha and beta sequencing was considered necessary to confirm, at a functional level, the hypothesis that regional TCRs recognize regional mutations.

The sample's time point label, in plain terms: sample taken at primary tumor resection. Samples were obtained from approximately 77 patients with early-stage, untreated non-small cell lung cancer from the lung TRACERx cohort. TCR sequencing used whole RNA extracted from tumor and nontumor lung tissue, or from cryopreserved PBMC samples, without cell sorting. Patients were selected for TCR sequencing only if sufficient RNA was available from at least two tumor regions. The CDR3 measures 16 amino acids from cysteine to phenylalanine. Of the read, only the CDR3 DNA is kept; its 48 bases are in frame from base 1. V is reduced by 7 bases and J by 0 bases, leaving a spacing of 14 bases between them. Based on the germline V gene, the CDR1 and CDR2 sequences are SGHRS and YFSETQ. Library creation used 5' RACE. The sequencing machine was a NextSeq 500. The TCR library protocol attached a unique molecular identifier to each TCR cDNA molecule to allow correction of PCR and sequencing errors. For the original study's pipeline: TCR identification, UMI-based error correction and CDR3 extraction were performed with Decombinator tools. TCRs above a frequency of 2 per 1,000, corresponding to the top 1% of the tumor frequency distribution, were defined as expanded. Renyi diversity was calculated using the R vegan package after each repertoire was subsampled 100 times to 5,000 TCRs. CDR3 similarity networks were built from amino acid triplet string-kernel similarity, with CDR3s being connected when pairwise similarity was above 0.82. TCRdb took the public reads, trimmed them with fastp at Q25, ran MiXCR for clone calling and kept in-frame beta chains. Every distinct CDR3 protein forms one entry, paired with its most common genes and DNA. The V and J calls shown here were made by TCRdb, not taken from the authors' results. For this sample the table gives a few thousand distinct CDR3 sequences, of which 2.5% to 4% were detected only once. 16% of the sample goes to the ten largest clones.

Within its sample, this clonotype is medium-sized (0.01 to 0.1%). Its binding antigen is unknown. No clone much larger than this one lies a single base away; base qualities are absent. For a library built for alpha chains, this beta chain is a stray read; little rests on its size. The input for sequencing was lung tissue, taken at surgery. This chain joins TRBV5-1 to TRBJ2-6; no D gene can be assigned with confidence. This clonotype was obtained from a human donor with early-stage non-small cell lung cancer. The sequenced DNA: TGCGCCAGCGAGGCCACTCCGGGCTCTGGGGCCAACGTCCTGACTTTC. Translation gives CASEATPGSGANVLTF.